Reported below is one T cell receptor beta chain. The clone's antigen remains unknown. Nothing much larger sits one base from this clone, and base qualities are not available. The data originate from a study of shared clonotypes between healthy human individuals (dated by TCRdb to the early 2020s). Concerning the study at large: The cohort comprised a couple of women and a few men aged 18 to 49 years. Leukapheresis yielded between about 0.8 and 8.9 billion PBMCs per donor. Different laboratories and diverse techniques were used to prepare libraries and sequence TCR repertoires, to increase sequencing depth and limit assay-specific biases. For each donor, three plates each were used for CD4 naive and CD4 memory, two plates were used for CD8 naive, and one plate was used for CD8 memory. The study deeply sequenced blood TCR repertoires of several healthy adults to estimate repertoire size and the extent of clonotype sharing between individuals. The full study reports these points: Higher generation probabilities were observed for clonotypes shared by all four sorted-subset donors than for non-shared clonotypes. Naive subsets generally had larger estimated clonotype richness than memory subsets. Incomplete sequencing was indicated by rarefaction of sorted-subset datasets, despite the large sequencing depth. Sampling was restricted to blood, and TCR repertoires in tissues likely differ from the TCR repertoires found in blood. About 5% of naive CD4, 3.5% of naive CD8, roughly 2.4% of memory CD4, and more than 0.35% of memory CD8 clonotypes were shared across a few donors. The small number of donors limited the genetic and exposure-history diversity represented. Pairwise subsampling led to the expectation that sequencing depth would affect the degree of clonotype sharing among donors.

Donors were healthy HIV-negative adults with no recently reported acute infections or vaccinations. Only Caucasian adults living in Nashville, Tennessee, USA were represented among the donors. Magnetic negative selection was used to enrich CD4+ T cells, after which naive cells were positively selected on CD45RA and the negative fraction became the memory subset. Blood was obtained by leukapheresis, after which PBMCs were separated by Ficoll-Histopaque density gradient centrifugation and cryopreserved in liquid nitrogen vapor phase. Purity and quantity of every magnetically sorted T cell population were checked by analytical flow cytometry. From each sorted fraction, genomic DNA was isolated and quantified by UV absorbance on a Nanodrop 2000c. The junction shows trimming of 7 bases on V and 4 bases on J, plus 13 bases between the germline ends. The germline V gene yields MDHEN for CDR1 and SYDVKM for CDR2. The CDR3 runs 13 amino acids, cysteine and phenylalanine included. Only the CDR3 part of the read is kept: 39 bases, read in frame from the first base.

Using the deep immunoSEQ assay, multiplex PCR amplified TCR CDR3 regions from genomic DNA. Extracted genomic DNA from each cell subset was distributed evenly across all wells of several immunoSEQ 96-well plates, and each plate was treated as a replicate. For sorted subsets, around 0.2 ug of genomic DNA, equivalent to around 29,000 T cell genomes, went into each replicate PCR. The purified libraries were quantified using a Qubit 3.0 fluorometer, sized with a Bioanalyzer 2100, and then quantified again using the KAPA Library Quantification kit. Every immunoSEQ 96-well plate was sequenced on a separate single-read 150-cycle Illumina NextSeq 550 flow cell. Per the source publication's procedure: The immunoSEQ output contained only junctional sequences without quality scores, so filtering could not match that applied to full-length reads. To assign V/J genes and CDR3, sequences were annotated against IMGT germline references using PyIR, a Python wrapper for IgBLAST v1.9. Any read was removed if the V/J assignment was weak (E-value above 1e-6), the CDR3 was missing, or the read contained stop codons, out-of-frame junctions, or ambiguous translated residues. V3J clonotypes were defined as sequences sharing an identical inferred V gene, J gene, and CDR3 amino acid sequence. Percentage overlap between repertoires was calculated by dividing the number of shared unique clonotypes by the size of the smaller repertoire. RTK rarefaction, the Chao1 estimator, and Recon v2.1 estimates of unobserved clonotypes were used to assess repertoire richness. Generation probabilities for all TCRbeta clonotypes obtained by the gDNA method from a handful of donors were computed using OLGA. Entries here come from immuneACCESS through TCRdb and include only in-frame sequences with V and J called. Some clones fail to appear in such tables; in the studies checked, an unresolved V gene covers under half of the shortfall, and the cause of the remainder is unknown. That table gives V, J and clone size, and the DNA gave D and trimming. This sample lists some 2 million clones; 85% to 95% were detected once. The ten largest make up more than 0.1% of the sample.

The receptor's source is a young man in good health. The sequence is built from TRBV28 and TRBJ1-2; the D segment cannot be called with confidence. What was sequenced was naive CD4+ T cells sorted from blood. The sample's cell subset or site, from its label and the paper: CD45RA+ positively selected. The nucleotide sequence reads as follows: TGTGCCAGCACCCCTCATGCGGTCTATGGCTACACCTTC. It translates to CASTPHAVYGYTF.